This T cell receptor (beta chain) is from a study of identical twins. Study-level points and caveats: Conclusions came from cross-sectional statistical analysis, not from following the same donors.

TCRdb recomputed calls from the 5' RACE reads with MiXCR, one row per CDR3 protein. The sample holds roughly 720,000 distinct CDR3 sequences; roughly 18% are singletons and the top ten take approximately 14%. The CDR3 runs 15 residues. Germline CDR1 SGHRS, CDR2 YFSETQ. V lost 6 bases and J lost 2; bases outside the gene matches: 9. This clonotype was recorded at least ten times. Its antigen is not identified. These data were likewise used in another study, on T cells expressing NK-cell markers. That work adds: A range of about 1.0-7.5% of CD8+ T cells consisted of dominant NKG2C+ clonotypes in 5 to 7 donors. Dominance of the CD3+CD56-NKG2C+ fraction by these clonotypes also held in a handful of donors.

The sequencing input was PBMCs. This receptor was identified in a woman aged 18-29 years in good health. The V gene is TRBV5-1, the J gene TRBJ2-5; 8 bases agree with TRBD1. The CDR3, as DNA: TGCGCCAGCATCAAAGGGACAGGAGTTCAAGAGACCCAGTACTTC. It specifies CASIKGTGVQETQYF.